This passage covers 22 T cell receptor beta chains from one sample sequenced in a study of cytomegalovirus exposure and HLA in healthy donors. Researchers ran the PCR with 60 Vbeta and 13 Jbeta primers. Some clones are missing from TCRdb's copy, which holds only in-frame ones; the method was immunoSEQ multiplex PCR. The top ten clones hold 2% to 2.5% of a sample with about 130,000 clones, roughly three quarters of them seen once. What was sequenced was PBMCs. These TCRs come from a man aged 25-45 years in good health and CMV-seronegative.

As DNA, the CDR3 is TGCAGTGCTAGTGGCGGGGAGCAGTACTTC. This encodes CSASGGEQYF. The chain uses TRBV20-1 and TRBJ2-7; weak D call: TRBD2 (5 bases). CDR3 size: 10 residues. Per germline, CDR1 DFQATT and CDR2 SNEGSKA (reference sequence). V dropped 3 bases and J dropped 7 bases, with 7 bases sitting between them.

The genes are TRBV7-3 and TRBJ2-7, with TRBD2 identical over 7 bases. V was clipped by 1 base and J by 4 bases; unmatched bases: 7. Germline loops: CDR1 SGHTA, CDR2 FQGTGA. CDR3 length equals 15 residues. CDR3 sequence (DNA): TGTGCCAGCAGCTTAATGTCTGCTAGCGGATACGAGCAGTACTTC. Encoded protein: CASSLMSASGYEQYF.

The V and J genes are TRBV5-6 and TRBJ2-1; 11 bases fit TRBD2. Germline V gives CDR1 SGHDT, CDR2 YYEEEE. The trim removed 0 bases at V and 8 bases at J, leaving 4 bases unmatched. This CDR3 comprises 15 residues. The CDR3 protein is CASSLVLAGVYEQFF. For the CDR3, the DNA is TGTGCCAGCAGCTTGGTACTAGCGGGAGTCTATGAGCAGTTCTTC.

Here the CDR3 DNA reads TGTGCCAGCCGCGCTAACCTAGCGGGAGGTGCGCGGCAGTTCTTC. It specifies CASRANLAGGARQFF. The V call is TRBV19, the J call TRBJ2-1, with 11 bases fitting TRBD2. Germline V lookup: CDR1 LNHDA, CDR2 SQIVND (reference sequence). The CDR3 extends over 15 amino acids. The V segment lost 9 bases and the J segment 12 bases; nucleotides outside the gene matches: 16.

This chain uses TRBV28 with TRBJ2-6; perhaps TRBD2 as D (7 bases). CDR1 MDHEN and CDR2 SYDVKM come from the germline V gene. The V end lost 7 bases, the J end lost 1 base, and 14 bases lay between the germline ends. This CDR3 comprises 16 residues. Written as DNA, the CDR3 is TGTGCCAGCACCCGGGGGGCTCGATCTGGGGCCAACGTCCTGACTTTC. Residues: CASTRGARSGANVLTF.

The chain combines TRBV2 with TRBJ2-5; D may be TRBD2 (5 bases). The CDR3 totals 15 residues. Germline lookup yields CDR1 SNHLY and CDR2 FYNNEI. Trimming left V 1 base short and J 5 bases short, with 14 bases between. CDR3 residues: CASSEVLRVGETQYF. CDR3 sequence (DNA): TGTGCCAGCAGTGAAGTGTTGCGGGTAGGGGAGACCCAGTACTTC.

This chain connects TRBV19 to TRBJ2-3, with 12 bases lining up with TRBD1. Germline V gene sequence: CDR1 LNHDA, CDR2 SQIVND (reference sequence). The J segment lost 5 bases and the V segment lost 4 bases, leaving 7 bases of the junction unmatched. The CDR3 runs 16 residues. The CDR3, as DNA: TGTGCCAGTAGTAGGGCGGGACAGGGGGCTGGAGATACGCAGTATTTT. This codes for CASSRAGQGAGDTQYF.

The chain is built from TRBV18 and TRBJ2-1, with 8 positions matching TRBD1. The V gene end was trimmed by 3 bases and the J gene end by 1 base; junction bases not matched to a gene: 5. CDR1 is KGHSH, CDR2 LQKENI, per germline. CDR3 length: 16 residues. As DNA, the CDR3 is TGTGCCAGCTCACCGACGACAGGGGCATCCTACAATGAGCAGTTCTTC. Its translation is CASSPTTGASYNEQFF.

The chain is built from TRBV19 and TRBJ2-1; 8 bases fit TRBD1. After removal of 3 bases from V and 6 bases from J, the junction contained 7 bases not matched to a gene. CDR3 length: 15 residues. Germline V CDR1 and CDR2: LNHDA, SQIVND (reference sequence). CDR3 bases: TGTGCCAGTAGTATCGAGCAGGGGGCGCCCAATGAGCAGTTCTTC. Translating it yields CASSIEQGAPNEQFF.

This chain uses TRBV6-5 with TRBJ2-7; TRBD2 is a possible D gene (6 bases). The CDR3 spans 15 residues. Trimming took 0 bases from V and 0 from J, leaving 9 bases between them. Germline assignment: CDR1 MNHEY and CDR2 SVGAGI. Written as DNA, the CDR3 is TGTGCCAGCAGTTACTCGGGACTGAGCTCCTACGAGCAGTACTTC. It is translated as CASSYSGLSSYEQYF.

V usage is TRBV13 and J usage is TRBJ2-4; TRBD1 matches at 9 bases. This CDR3 spans 14 amino acids. Trimming cost V 9 bases and J 2 bases; bases outside gene matches: 5. Germline loops: CDR1 PRHDT, CDR2 FYEKMQ (reference sequence). The CDR3 region is CASRQGGTKNIQYF. CDR3 nucleotide sequence: TGTGCCAGTAGACAGGGGGGGACCAAAAACATTCAGTACTTC.

The chain combines TRBV9 with TRBJ2-2; 14 positions agree with TRBD2. J gave up 5 bases and V 3 bases, and 9 bases lay outside the gene matches. Germline CDR1 and CDR2: SGDLS and YYNGEE. The CDR3 spans 18 residues. In DNA, the CDR3 is TGTGCCAGCAGCGAAAGGGGACTAGCGGGAGTATCGACCGGGGAGCTGTTTTTT. Encoded protein: CASSERGLAGVSTGELFF.

The chain couples TRBV15 to TRBJ1-2; D ambiguous. Germline CDR1 reads LNHNV; CDR2 reads YYDKDF (reference sequence). Trimming removed 0 bases at V and 1 base at J, with 6 bases between. This CDR3 has 14 amino acids. The CDR3 is CATSRDRGNYGYTF. CDR3 sequence (DNA): TGTGCCACCAGCAGAGATCGGGGTAACTATGGCTACACCTTC.

The gene calls are TRBV18 and TRBJ2-5; a weak D match, TRBD1 (5 bases). Looked up from germline, CDR1 is KGHSH and CDR2 is LQKENI. The CDR3 sequence is 13 residues long. The ends were cut back, 2 bases at V and 3 bases at J, with 7 bases in the middle. CDR3 sequence (DNA): TGTGCCAGCTCACCAGGGGCGGAAGAGACCCAGTACTTC. Its protein product is CASSPGAEETQYF.

The J gene is TRBJ1-5, the V gene TRBV6-5, with 8 nucleotides matching TRBD1. After removal of 5 bases from V and 7 bases from J, the junction contained 10 bases not matched to a gene. CDR3 length: 15 residues. Germline assignment: CDR1 MNHEY and CDR2 SVGAGI. The CDR3 reads CASSPTRTGLQPQHF. The CDR3 DNA reads TGTGCCAGCAGTCCAACCCGGACAGGGCTCCAGCCCCAGCATTTT.

V usage is TRBV7-3 and J usage is TRBJ2-1; 11 bases line up with TRBD2. Per germline, CDR1 SGHTA and CDR2 FQGTGA. The CDR3 consists of 15 residues. Trimming removed 5 bases from V and 4 bases from J; junction bases left unmatched: 4. DNA for the CDR3: TGTGCCAGCAGCGAGACTAGCGGGGCTTACAATGAGCAGTTCTTC. Protein sequence: CASSETSGAYNEQFF.

The chain employs TRBV10-3 and TRBJ2-7, with D maybe TRBD2 (5 bases). The V gene's germline CDR1 is ENHRY and CDR2 SYGVKD. Trimming cost V 3 bases and J 5 bases, with 17 bases left between them. The length of the CDR3 is 15 residues. In DNA form, the CDR3 reads TGTGCCATCAGTGATCCATCAGGAGGTATCCACGAGCAGTACTTC. This translates into CAISDPSGGIHEQYF.

The count of this clone is one. V usage is TRBV5-1 and J usage is TRBJ2-3; possible D gene TRBD1, 6 bases. This CDR3 comprises 15 residues. The V gene's germline CDR1 is SGHRS and CDR2 YFSETQ. Trimming removed 2 bases at V and 2 bases at J, with 12 bases between. CDR3 sequence: CASSLLDSSTDTQYF. The CDR3 nucleotides are TGCGCCAGCAGCTTACTGGACAGTTCCACAGATACGCAGTATTTT.

The V and J genes are TRBV9 and TRBJ2-1, with 13 bases aligning to TRBD2. Per germline, CDR1 SGDLS and CDR2 YYNGEE. The CDR3 has 16 amino acids. V gave up 3 bases and J gave up 2 bases; unmatched junction bases: 2. CDR3 nucleotides: TGTGCCAGCAGCGCAACTAGCGGGAGGGCCTACAATGAGCAGTTCTTC. Amino acid sequence: CASSATSGRAYNEQFF.

This clone was found a few times. The chain joins TRBV19 to TRBJ2-5, with D tentatively TRBD2 (7 bases). CDR1 is LNHDA, CDR2 SQIVND, per germline (reference sequence). The CDR3 totals 16 residues. V lost 0 bases to trimming and J lost 5 bases, with 16 bases between them. CDR3 bases: TGTGCCAGTAGTATAGATTTCGGGGGGCGACGGGAGACCCAGTACTTC. Its protein product is CASSIDFGGRRETQYF. Looking up the rest from reference TRBV19 and TRBJ2-5 gives the full variable domain: DGGITQSPKYLFRKEGQNVTLSCEQNLNHDAMYWYRQDPGQGLRLIYYSQIVNDFQKGDIAEGYSVSREKKESFPLTVTSAQKNPTAFYLCASSIDFGGRRETQYFGPGTRLLVL.

This clone showed up just a few times. CDR3 in amino acids: CASSARGSGTHLGYEQYF. CDR3 in DNA: TGTGCCAGCAGTGCCCGGGGGTCGGGAACACATTTAGGCTACGAGCAGTACTTC. This rearrangement joins TRBV27 to TRBJ2-7, with D maybe TRBD2 (6 bases). Trimming left V 5 bases short and J 3 bases short, with 26 bases between. Per the germline V gene, CDR1 is MNHEY and CDR2 is SMNVEV (reference sequence). This CDR3 is built from 18 residues.

For this clone: Distinct nucleotide sequences in the sample also encode this CDR3. This chain joins TRBV6-5 and TRBJ2-7; 9 nucleotides align to TRBD2. CDR1 is MNHEY, CDR2 SVGAGI, per germline. The CDR3 is made up of 15 amino acids. After removal of 4 bases from V and 0 bases from J, the junction contained 4 bases not matched to a gene. The DNA of the CDR3 is TGTGCCAGCAGTTTAACTAGCGGGTCCTCCTACGAGCAGTACTTC. It codes for CASSLTSGSSYEQYF.